The subject of this entry is one T cell receptor beta chain. Sequenced by immunoSEQ multiplex PCR; TCRdb stores in-frame clones only, minus some. The sample includes over 65,000 clones, approximately 86% of them seen just once. This CDR3 is 14 amino acids long. Germline values: CDR1 SNHLY, CDR2 FYNNEI. Trimming at V came to 2 bases and at J to 7 bases, leaving 6 bases not matched to a gene. The sample comes from a study of OX40 agonist ivuxolimab in advanced cancers. The J gene is TRBJ1-1, the V gene TRBV2, with TRBD1 matching over 8 bases. The clonotype comes from an adult with an advanced solid tumor such as melanoma, head and neck, liver or kidney cancer. Sequenced here: CD4+ or CD8+ T cells sorted from blood, sampled in a trial of the OX40 agonist ivuxolimab. CDR3 sequence: CASSESGRGLEAFF. The CDR3 DNA reads as TGTGCCAGCAGTGAATCGGGCAGGGGGCTTGAAGCTTTCTTT.